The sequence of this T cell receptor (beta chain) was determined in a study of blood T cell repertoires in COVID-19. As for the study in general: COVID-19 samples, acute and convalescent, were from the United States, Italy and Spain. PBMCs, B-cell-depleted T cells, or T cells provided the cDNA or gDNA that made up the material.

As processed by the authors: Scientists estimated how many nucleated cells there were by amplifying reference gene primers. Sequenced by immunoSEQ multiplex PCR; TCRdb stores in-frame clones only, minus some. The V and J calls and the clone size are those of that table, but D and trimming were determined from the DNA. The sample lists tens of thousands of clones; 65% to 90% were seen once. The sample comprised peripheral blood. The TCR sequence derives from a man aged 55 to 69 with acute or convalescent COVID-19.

The CDR3 bases are TGTGCCAGCAGCCTAAACAGGTCACCCGAGTATGGCTACACCTTC. Protein: CASSLNRSPEYGYTF. The chain is built from TRBV11-2 and TRBJ1-2, with a tentative D call TRBD1 (5 bases). V was clipped by 5 bases and J by 5 bases, with 18 bases between them. This CDR3 region has 15 residues. In germline, CDR1 is SGHAT, CDR2 FQNNGV.